The source of this T cell receptor beta chain is a study of low-dose radiotherapy and immunotherapy resistance in tumors. In the study overall: The fractionation for Cohort 1 was 0.5 Gy per fraction every 2 weeks, totaling 6.5 Gy. Over 26 weeks, cohort 2 got 1 Gy every two weeks, reaching 13 Gy.

V was pared by 0 bases and J by 2 bases, with 5 bases between. This CDR3 has 13 residues. CDR1 and CDR2 from the germline V gene are SGHKS and YYEKEE (reference sequence). The donors' regimen was nivolumab, ipilimumab, aspirin, low-dose cyclophosphamide and low-dose radiotherapy. Primers used for first-strand cDNA, a TRAV- and TRBV-specific set, covered both alpha and beta chains. A constant-region primer paired with the V-primer adapter amplified TCRs over about 20 PCR cycles. TCRdb re-called the reads through MiXCR, storing one row per CDR3 protein. The data hold 5,500 to 6,500 distinct CDR3 sequences, with over 55% observed a single time.

This receptor was obtained from a human donor with advanced metastatic prostate, ovarian, gallbladder or colorectal cancer (not recorded which). This table probably holds off-target reads from a library built for another chain. This rearrangement joins TRBV5-5 to TRBJ1-2; D is unclear. The CDR3 region is CASSLDINYGYTF. CDR3 in DNA: TGTGCCAGCAGCTTGGACATAAACTATGGCTACACCTTC.